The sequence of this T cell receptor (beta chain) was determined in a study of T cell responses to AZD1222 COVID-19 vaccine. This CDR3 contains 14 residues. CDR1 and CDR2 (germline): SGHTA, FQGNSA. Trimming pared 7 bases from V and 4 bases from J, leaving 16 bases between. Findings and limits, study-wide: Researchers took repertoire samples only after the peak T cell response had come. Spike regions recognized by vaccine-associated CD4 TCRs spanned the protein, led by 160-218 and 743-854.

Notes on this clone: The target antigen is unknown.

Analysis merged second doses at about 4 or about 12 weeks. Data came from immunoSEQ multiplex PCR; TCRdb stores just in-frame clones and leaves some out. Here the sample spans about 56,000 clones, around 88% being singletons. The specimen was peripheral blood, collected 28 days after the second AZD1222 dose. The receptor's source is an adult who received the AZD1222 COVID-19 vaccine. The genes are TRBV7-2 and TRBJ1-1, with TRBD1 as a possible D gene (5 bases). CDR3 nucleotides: TGTGCCAGCACCGAGCTCAGGGTCGGCACTGAAGCTTTCTTT. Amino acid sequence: CASTELRVGTEAFF.